This T cell receptor (beta chain) was documented in a study of tumor-infiltrating lymphocytes in primary liver carcinoma. The overall study: The study enrolled male and female patients aged 30 to 69 years. All lesions had stage T1-T3 N0M0 and about 4.2 to 10 cm widths.

In the case of this clonotype: The antigen is unknown. An end of the junction differs from the germline gene, which may be a read error.

Joint extraction of RNA and DNA used roughly 20-33 mg of bulk tissue that was unsorted. The CDR3 totals 17 residues. Germline V CDR1 and CDR2: SGHNT, YENEEA. Priming with a constant-region primer yielded TCR beta cDNA from about 450 ng total RNA. Construction of TCR beta libraries relied on three successive nested multiplex PCR rounds employing slightly modified ARM-PCR. Forward primers for TRBV1-TRBV30 and a C-beta reverse primer served the first two PCR rounds, at about 11 cycles each. Each CDR3 protein is one row after TCRdb ran MiXCR on the multiplex PCR reads. This sample has 90,000 to 150,000 distinct CDR3 sequences, with 50% to 65% found just once. Regarding the study as a whole: Appearing in all five tumor regions was true of only about 7-25% of top clones.

Sequenced material: liver tumor tissue from sampling region 1. The subset here: tumor region T1, superior pole. The V call is TRBV11-3, the J call TRBJ2-1; 7 nucleotides line up with TRBD2. This sequence was found in a woman aged 55-75 years with primary liver carcinoma and hepatitis B virus infection. The CDR3 sequence is CASNLEWGGESGDEQFF. In DNA, the CDR3 is TGTGCCAGCAACTTAGAATGGGGGGGGGAGAGTGGTGATGAGCAGTTCTTC.